A single sample gave rise to the 28 T cell receptor beta chains below, sequenced in a study of vaccination and CD4 T cells after COVID-19. Their antigen targets remain unknown. Noted treatment: approximately nine-day PBMC culture with coronavirus spike peptide pools or control peptides (ViraFEST assay). CD4+ T cells that had been cultured provided DNA sequenced with the Oncomine TCR Beta short-read assay. TCRdb used MiXCR to reprocess the PCR reads, holding one entry per CDR3 protein. Among roughly 8,000 distinct CDR3 sequences listed, 45% to 60% were seen once. Sequencing was done on a sample of CD4+ T cells from blood, cultured in vitro. These TCRs come from a human donor who had recovered from COVID-19.

Only one count was recorded for this clonotype. The chain is built from TRBV14 and TRBJ2-7; D ambiguous. V was shortened by 3 bases and J by 0 bases, with 6 bases between the two germline ends. The CDR3 has 13 residues. CDR1 is SGHDN and CDR2 is FVKESK in the germline V gene. CDR3 DNA: TGTGCCAGCAGCCAGTTTAGCTCCTACGAGCAGTACTTC. This gives the protein CASSQFSSYEQYF.

This clonotype has more than one count but fewer than ten. This chain uses TRBV27 with TRBJ1-2, with 8 bases that match TRBD1. V lost 4 bases, J lost 6 bases, and 10 bases stayed unmatched. The CDR3 spans 15 residues. Per germline, CDR1 MNHEY and CDR2 SMNVEV (reference sequence). CDR3: CASSSGQGQIDGYTF. Here the CDR3 DNA reads TGTGCCAGCAGTTCCGGACAGGGTCAGATCGATGGCTACACCTTC.

This clonotype was observed a handful of times. The rearrangement links TRBV2 to TRBJ1-5, with D tentatively TRBD1 (5 bases). Per the germline V gene, CDR1 is SNHLY and CDR2 is FYNNEI. CDR3 length: 12 residues. Deletions cut 6 bases from V and 7 bases from J, with 10 bases between. The CDR3 nucleotides read TGTGCCAGCAGCGACAGATCACAGCCCCAGCATTTT. Amino acids: CASSDRSQPQHF.

This clonotype was detected once. V and J are TRBV20-1 and TRBJ1-2, with D unresolved. V lost 1 base and J lost 6, with 15 bases in between. Germline CDR1 DFQATT, CDR2 SNEGSKA (reference sequence). The length of the CDR3 is 14 residues. CDR3 protein: CSARAATALDGYTF. In nucleotides, the CDR3 is TGCAGTGCTAGAGCAGCGACGGCTTTGGATGGCTACACCTTC.

This clonotype was seen once. V usage is TRBV11-3 and J usage is TRBJ2-5; the match to TRBD1 covers 8 bases. Trimming took 3 bases from V and 6 from J; bases not matched to a gene: 9. Germline CDR1 and CDR2: SGHNT and YENEEA. CDR3 length: 15 amino acids. DNA of the CDR3: TGTGCCAGCAGCTTCGAGACAGGGGACATACAGACCCAGTACTTC. This translates into CASSFETGDIQTQYF.

The chain is built from TRBV15 and TRBJ2-3, with 10 bases aligning to TRBD2. V dropped 0 bases and J dropped 2; count of bases not matched to a gene: 8. This CDR3 is built from 18 residues. Germline V gene sequence: CDR1 LNHNV, CDR2 YYDKDF (reference sequence). The DNA of the CDR3 is TGTGCCACCAGCAGAGATGGAGGAGCGGGAGGGAACACAGATACGCAGTATTTT. Its protein is CATSRDGGAGGNTDTQYF.

The CDR3 loop is CASSTYTGELFF. The CDR3, as DNA: TGTGCCAGCAGCACGTACACCGGGGAGCTGTTTTTT. The chain links TRBV7-2 to TRBJ2-2; no definite D call. V gave up 5 bases and J gave up 3 bases, with 4 bases separating them. The CDR3 loop spans 12 amino acids. Germline V CDR1 and CDR2: SGHTA, FQGNSA.

The chain combines TRBV20-1 with TRBJ2-4; D is perhaps TRBD1 (5 bases). From germline, CDR1 is DFQATT and CDR2 SNEGSKA (reference sequence). The CDR3 loop spans 15 amino acids. V lost 4 bases, J lost 2 bases, and 15 bases lay in between. In nucleotides, the CDR3 is TGCAGTGCTACCCGACGAACAGGAACCAAAAACATTCAGTACTTC. Protein sequence: CSATRRTGTKNIQYF.

The rearrangement links TRBV14 to TRBJ1-2; 7 nucleotides line up with TRBD1. J lost 6 bases, V lost 2 bases, and 3 bases had no gene match. The CDR3 has 13 residues. Germline V lookup: CDR1 SGHDN, CDR2 FVKESK. CDR3 protein: CASSQKQGHGYTF. For the CDR3, the DNA is TGTGCCAGCAGCCAAAAACAGGGGCATGGCTACACCTTC.

The chain combines TRBV21-1 with TRBJ1-3. TRBV21-1 is deemed a pseudogene. This CDR3 is built from 10 residues. CDR3 region: CASSIPTIYF. CDR3 sequence (DNA): TGTGCCAGCAGCATACCTACCATATATTTT.

V usage is TRBV6-1 and J usage is TRBJ1-1; D uncertain. The V end was cut by 5 bases, the J end by 5 bases, with 9 bases between. The CDR3 extends over 12 amino acids. The germline gives CDR1 MNHNS, CDR2 SASEGT. The CDR3 DNA sequence: TGTGCCAGCAGTCTGGGGAAGACTGAAGCTTTCTTT. Translating it yields CASSLGKTEAFF.

Only one count was recorded for this clonotype. CDR3 in amino acids: CSARDFKAGSTDTQYF. The CDR3 DNA sequence: TGCAGTGCTAGAGATTTTAAGGCGGGTAGCACAGATACGCAGTATTTT. This chain joins TRBV20-1 and TRBJ2-3; weak D call: TRBD2 (5 bases). The V gene lost 0 bases and the J gene lost 0 bases, with 13 bases spanning the gap. Germline lookup yields CDR1 DFQATT and CDR2 SNEGSKA (reference sequence). The CDR3 is 16 residues long.

The genes are TRBV7-2 and TRBJ1-5; D perhaps matches TRBD1 (6 bases). Germline CDR1 is SGHTA and CDR2 is FQGNSA. The V end lost 5 bases, the J end lost 1 base, and 9 bases lay between the germline ends. This CDR3 spans 14 amino acids. The CDR3 DNA is TGTGCCAGCAGCCCTGGGGGCAGCAATCAGCCCCAGCATTTT. Protein sequence: CASSPGGSNQPQHF. Combining the CDR3 with reference TRBV7-2 and TRBJ1-5 gives the whole variable domain GAGVSQSPSNKVTEKGKDVELRCDPISGHTALYWYRQSLGQGLEFLIYFQGNSAPDKSGLPSDRFSAERTGGSVSTLTIQRTQQEDSAVYLCASSPGGSNQPQHFGDGTRLSIL.

This clonotype came up a few times. The rearrangement joins TRBV7-3 to TRBJ1-6; D is possibly TRBD1 (6 bases). From germline, CDR1 is SGHTA and CDR2 FQGTGA. This CDR3 contains 15 residues. The germline V and J ends were trimmed by 5 bases and 9 bases, with 17 bases remaining between them. The chain's CDR3 is CASSPMGGLGSPLHF. The CDR3 nucleotides are TGTGCCAGCAGCCCTATGGGGGGCCTAGGTTCACCCCTCCACTTT.

The chain has TRBV2 and TRBJ2-2; tentatively, D is TRBD1 or TRBD2 (5 bases each). The germline V gene has CDR1 SNHLY and CDR2 FYNNEI. The CDR3 covers 14 residues. V was clipped by 8 bases and J by 5 bases, with 15 bases between them. CDR3 loop: CASDGTPRTGELFF. The CDR3, as DNA: TGTGCCAGCGACGGGACCCCCCGGACCGGGGAGCTGTTTTTT.

The chain carries TRBV15 and TRBJ2-5; 9 bases agree with TRBD2. The J segment lost 0 bases and the V segment lost 4 bases, leaving 3 bases of the junction unmatched. This CDR3 region has 15 residues. CDR1 and CDR2 (germline): LNHNV, YYDKDF (reference sequence). In DNA, the CDR3 is TGTGCCACCAGCAAAAGACTAGCGGACCAAGAGACCCAGTACTTC. It translates to CATSKRLADQETQYF.

This clonotype showed up just a few times. The chain joins TRBV20-1 to TRBJ1-6; a weak D match, TRBD1 (5 bases). The CDR3 has 14 residues. V lost 6 bases and J 7 bases, leaving 16 bases between the germline ends. Germline V lookup: CDR1 DFQATT, CDR2 SNEGSKA (reference sequence). CDR3 nucleotides: TGCAGTGCGCGGGACCCTTTGGGCAATTCACCCCTCCACTTT. The encoded protein is CSARDPLGNSPLHF.

This clonotype was detected a few times. V gene TRBV20-1 combines with J gene TRBJ1-5; possible D gene TRBD1, 5 bases. Germline CDR1 DFQATT, CDR2 SNEGSKA (reference sequence). With 1 base removed from V and 6 bases from J, the gap between germline ends came to 19 bases. CDR3 size: 16 residues. The CDR3 DNA sequence: TGCAGTGCTAGAGCTTCAGTTGGGGGAGGTGGTCAGCCCCAGCATTTT. It specifies CSARASVGGGGQPQHF.

This clonotype appeared once. The chain is built from TRBV24-1 and TRBJ2-1; 8 bases are shared with TRBD2. This CDR3 contains 18 residues. Germline V gene data show CDR1 as KGHDR and CDR2 as SFDVKD. The J segment lost 4 bases and the V segment lost 5 bases, leaving 15 bases of the junction unmatched. The CDR3 region is CATSGKGPAGGNYNEQFF. CDR3 in DNA: TGTGCCACCAGTGGGAAGGGACCGGCGGGAGGTAATTACAATGAGCAGTTCTTC.

V usage is TRBV5-4 and J usage is TRBJ2-5; D remains unclear. The CDR3 loop spans 15 amino acids. V was shortened by 5 bases and J by 3 bases, with 17 bases between the two germline ends. Per the germline V gene, CDR1 is SGHNT and CDR2 is YYREEE (reference sequence). In DNA form, the CDR3 reads TGTGCCAGCAGATCCATGGCGGAGACGGAAGAGACCCAGTACTTC. This codes for CASRSMAETEETQYF.

The chain recombines TRBV5-1 with TRBJ2-4, with a possible D match to TRBD1 (5 bases). From germline, CDR1 is SGHRS and CDR2 YFSETQ. The CDR3 has 14 residues. Trimming left V 3 bases short and J 8 bases short, with 15 bases between. This CDR3 reads CASSSQGNADIQYF. CDR3 coding DNA: TGCGCCAGCAGCTCGCAGGGAAATGCAGACATTCAGTACTTC.

This clonotype has only a few counts. This chain uses TRBV27 with TRBJ2-7; D perhaps matches TRBD1 (6 bases). The V gene lost 3 bases and the J gene lost 1 base, with 10 bases spanning the gap. Germline CDR1 is MNHEY and CDR2 is SMNVEV (reference sequence). The CDR3 sequence is 14 residues long. CDR3 DNA: TGTGCCAGCAGTTTTGCAGGGGCTTCCTACGAGCAGTACTTC. It codes for CASSFAGASYEQYF.

This rearrangement joins TRBV6-2 or TRBV6-3 to TRBJ2-4, with a weak D call TRBD1 (5 bases). V lost 6 bases and J 0 bases, leaving 15 bases between the germline ends. The CDR3 has 16 residues. Germline V gives CDR1 MNHEY, CDR2 SVGEGT. The CDR3 reads CASSPGRGRAKNIQYF. DNA for the CDR3: TGTGCCAGCAGCCCAGGAAGGGGCCGAGCCAAAAACATTCAGTACTTC.

The V call is TRBV7-3, the J call TRBJ2-3; TRBD2 aligns across 8 bases. Germline V gene sequence: CDR1 SGHTA, CDR2 FQGTGA. The CDR3 is made up of 15 amino acids. Germline trimming cut 4 bases from V and 3 bases from J; bases unmatched to any gene: 6. CDR3 nucleotides: TGTGCCAGCAGCTCCGGGACTAGTAGGACAGATACGCAGTATTTT. This sequence encodes CASSSGTSRTDTQYF.

The rearrangement links TRBV19 to TRBJ2-3; unclear D gene. From germline, CDR1 is LNHDA and CDR2 SQIVND (reference sequence). Trimming took 8 bases from V and 4 from J, leaving 13 bases between them. The CDR3 has 13 amino acids. The CDR3 protein is CASGRQVADTQYF. The CDR3 region has the DNA TGTGCCAGTGGTCGGCAGGTCGCAGATACGCAGTATTTT.

The chain couples TRBV19 to TRBJ1-5; a weak D match, TRBD1 (6 bases). The V and J ends lost 9 bases and 0 bases respectively, with 12 bases between them. Germline-derived CDR1 and CDR2 are LNHDA and SQIVND (reference sequence). There are 14 residues in the CDR3. As DNA, the CDR3 is TGTGCCAGCGACAGGCTCTATAGCAATCAGCCCCAGCATTTT. Encoded protein: CASDRLYSNQPQHF.

V is TRBV7-7 and J is TRBJ2-5; a possible D gene is TRBD2 (7 bases). The germline V and J ends were trimmed by 5 bases and 4 bases, with 14 bases remaining between them. The CDR3 length is 14 residues. The germline CDR1 and CDR2 sequences are SSHAT and FNYEAQ (reference sequence). CDR3 in DNA: TGTGCCAGCAGCCCGCCGGCGGGGGCAGAGACCCAGTACTTC. This gives the protein CASSPPAGAETQYF.

J is TRBJ2-5 and V is TRBV27; 15 bases align to TRBD2. The germline CDR1 and CDR2 sequences are MNHEY and SMNVEV (reference sequence). The CDR3 spans 15 residues. Germline trimming cut 6 bases from V and 4 bases from J; bases unmatched to any gene: 3. DNA of the CDR3: TGTGCCAGCAGCCGGGGACTAGCGGGAGGAGAGACCCAGTACTTC. The encoded protein is CASSRGLAGGETQYF.